This is a list of T cell receptor beta chains from one sample in a study of T-cell memory formation after mild COVID-19. TCRdb reprocessed the 5' RACE reads with MiXCR, giving one entry per CDR3 protein. The sample includes fewer than 200,000 distinct CDR3 sequences, roughly 18% of them seen just once. Sequencing was carried out using PBMCs or a T cell subset sorted from them (not recorded which). These receptors all come from a man aged 18 to 29 who had mild COVID-19 (a few samples of this study predate the infection). Cell type and time point are not known. Both conserved end residues are part of each CDR3. The D gene is left open where the match is weak. Not all rows give a size; the values are once, few, many and, for expanded clones, a class.

.,.,TRBV7-2,TRBJ2-5,CASSLAPRGAVKTQYF,TGTGCCAGCAGCTTAGCGCCCCGGGGGGCCGTCAAGACCCAGTACTTC
.,.,TRBV5-4,TRBJ1-6,CASWKREDNSPLHF,TGTGCCAGCTGGAAGCGTGAAGATAATTCACCCCTCCACTTT
.,.,TRBV5-6,TRBJ2-1,CASSRLVHEQFF,TGTGCCAGCAGTCGACTAGTTCATGAGCAGTTCTTC
.,few,TRBV12-3/TRBV12-4,TRBJ1-5,CASSLAYRQPQHF,TGTGCCAGCAGTTTAGCTTATCGGCAGCCCCAGCATTTT
.,once,TRBV7-2,TRBJ2-1,CASSFERGNEQFF,TGTGCCAGCAGCTTCGAGAGGGGCAATGAGCAGTTCTTC
.,few,TRBV10-3,TRBJ1-4,CAIKGSATNEKLFF,TGTGCCATCAAAGGGAGCGCGACTAATGAAAAACTGTTTTTT
TRBD1,once,TRBV10-3,TRBJ2-6,CAIRGTGGSASGANVLTF,TGTGCCATCAGGGGGACAGGGGGTTCCGCCTCTGGGGCCAACGTCCTGACTTTC
TRBD2,.,TRBV5-1,TRBJ2-1,CASSPLAGDSYNEQFF,TGCGCCAGCAGCCCTCTAGCGGGGGACTCCTACAATGAGCAGTTCTTC
TRBD1,.,TRBV7-8,TRBJ2-3,CASTSVEARGTDTQYF,TGTGCCAGCACCTCAGTGGAGGCCAGGGGGACAGATACGCAGTATTTT
.,.,TRBV7-3,TRBJ2-1,CASSPLRDYNEQFF,TGTGCCAGCAGCCCCCTAAGGGACTACAATGAGCAGTTCTTC
.,.,TRBV20-1,TRBJ1-3,CSASQGAGGNTIYF,TGCAGTGCTAGCCAGGGCGCCGGTGGAAACACCATATATTTT
.,few,TRBV5-1,TRBJ2-4,CASSLASGLYQGNIQYF,TGCGCCAGCAGCTTGGCCTCGGGCCTATACCAGGGAAACATTCAGTACTTC
.,few,TRBV29-1,TRBJ2-5,CSATRGSAGETQYF,TGCAGCGCCACCCGGGGTAGCGCTGGGGAGACCCAGTACTTC
TRBD2,.,TRBV10-3,TRBJ2-7,CAIRGGIEQYF,TGTGCCATCAGGGGGGGGATCGAGCAGTACTTC
TRBD1,.,TRBV2,TRBJ1-6,CASSEVAGGNSPLHF,TGTGCCAGCAGTGAAGTGGCAGGGGGCAATTCACCCCTCCACTTT
.,many,TRBV6-5,TRBJ1-4,CASSYSTGGMKILVF,TGTGCCAGCAGTTACTCAACAGGAGGAATGAAAATTCTCGTTTTT
TRBD1,few,TRBV6-2/TRBV6-3,TRBJ2-3,CASSSRTGDTDTQYF,TGTGCCAGCAGTTCGCGGACAGGGGACACAGATACGCAGTATTTT
.,.,TRBV5-1,TRBJ1-5,CASRRDTQGNQPQHF,TGCGCCAGCAGGCGGGACACCCAGGGCAATCAGCCCCAGCATTTT
.,.,TRBV5-6,TRBJ2-1,CASSPPEGHSFFF,TGTGCCAGCAGCCCTCCTGAGGGGCACAGCTTCTTCTTC
.,.,TRBV7-2,TRBJ2-1,CASSALPGLYNEQFF,TGTGCCAGCAGCGCCCTCCCTGGCCTTTACAATGAGCAGTTCTTC
.,few,TRBV11-3,TRBJ2-5,CASSLGTAREETQYF,TGTGCCAGCAGCTTAGGGACTGCAAGGGAAGAGACCCAGTACTTC
.,.,TRBV7-9,TRBJ1-2,CASSLQDNYGYTF,TGTGCCAGCAGCCTACAGGATAACTATGGCTACACCTTC
.,few,TRBV5-1,TRBJ2-5,CASSRRSETQYF,TGCGCCAGCAGTCGAAGGTCGGAGACCCAGTACTTC
TRBD2,few,TRBV6-2/TRBV6-3,TRBJ2-1,CASTTSRWGGLDEQFF,TGTGCCAGCACTACCTCCAGGTGGGGGGGGTTGGATGAGCAGTTCTTC
.,few,TRBV6-5,TRBJ1-1,CASSKWGGRNTEAFF,TGTGCCAGCAGCAAATGGGGGGGCCGGAACACTGAAGCTTTCTTT
.,.,TRBV7-2,TRBJ2-5,CASSPGPQETQYF,TGTGCCAGCAGCCCGGGGCCCCAAGAGACCCAGTACTTC
.,few,TRBV12-3/TRBV12-4,TRBJ2-1,CASRTGGTISYNEQFF,TGTGCCAGCAGAACCGGGGGCACCATCTCCTACAATGAGCAGTTCTTC
.,few,TRBV7-2,TRBJ2-5,CASSRQSAGQETQYF,TGTGCCAGCAGCCGCCAGTCGGCGGGGCAAGAGACCCAGTACTTC
TRBD2,many,TRBV4-3,TRBJ2-7,CASSQEVSGGTYEQYF,TGCGCCAGCAGCCAAGAAGTCAGCGGGGGAACCTACGAGCAGTACTTC
.,.,TRBV5-1,TRBJ1-2,CASSLGGRRGGYGYTF,TGCGCCAGCAGCTTGGGGGGGCGCCGAGGGGGCTATGGCTACACCTTC
TRBD2,.,TRBV12-3/TRBV12-4,TRBJ2-3,CASTPPGLAVSSTDTQYF,TGTGCCAGCACCCCCCCGGGACTAGCGGTATCTAGCACAGATACGCAGTATTTT
TRBD1,few,TRBV6-6,TRBJ1-2,CASSYDRGGYTF,TGTGCCAGCAGTTACGACAGGGGCGGCTACACCTTC
.,few,TRBV15,TRBJ1-2,CATSRGRGLNYGYTF,TGTGCCACCAGCAGAGGCCGGGGCCTTAACTATGGCTACACCTTC
.,.,TRBV4-3,TRBJ1-1,CASSQVYSQDHQAFF,TGCGCCAGCAGCCAAGTATATTCCCAGGATCACCAAGCTTTCTTT
.,.,TRBV11-3,TRBJ2-3,CASSLEGLGDTQYF,TGTGCCAGCAGCTTAGAGGGGCTGGGAGATACGCAGTATTTT
.,.,TRBV18,TRBJ2-6,CASSPLQAGLRGANVLTF,TGTGCCAGCTCACCCCTGCAGGCGGGGCTGAGAGGGGCCAACGTCCTGACTTTC
.,few,TRBV24-1,TRBJ2-3,CATGDPRSQYF,TGTGCCACCGGGGATCCTAGGTCGCAGTATTTT
.,.,TRBV18,TRBJ1-1,CASSTRALENTEAFF,TGTGCCAGCTCAACGAGGGCCCTGGAGAACACTGAAGCTTTCTTT
.,.,TRBV9,TRBJ2-1,CASSVGLTPGEQFF,TGTGCCAGCAGCGTAGGGCTGACGCCGGGCGAGCAGTTCTTC
TRBD2,.,TRBV6-2/TRBV6-3,TRBJ2-2,CASGRVELFF,TGTGCCAGCGGGAGGGTGGAGCTGTTTTTT
.,few,TRBV30,TRBJ2-1,CAWSVGPSSYNEQFF,TGTGCCTGGAGTGTCGGGCCGAGCTCCTACAATGAGCAGTTCTTC
.,few,TRBV5-1,TRBJ2-1,CASSQDSSYNEQFF,TGCGCCAGCAGCCAGGACAGCTCCTACAATGAGCAGTTCTTC
TRBD2,.,TRBV11-2,TRBJ2-1,CASSSPLAGGLNEQFF,TGTGCCAGCAGCTCGCCACTAGCGGGGGGGTTGAATGAGCAGTTCTTC
.,.,TRBV6-6,TRBJ2-5,CASSYSQVPGETQYF,TGTGCCAGCAGTTACTCGCAGGTCCCCGGGGAGACCCAGTACTTC
.,.,TRBV7-9,TRBJ1-1,CASSPWAEAFF,TGTGCCAGCAGCCCCTGGGCTGAAGCTTTCTTT
TRBD2,.,TRBV6-5,TRBJ2-7,CASSREGGASSYEQYF,TGTGCCAGCAGTCGGGAGGGGGGAGCGAGCTCCTACGAGCAGTACTTC
.,.,TRBV2,TRBJ2-5,CASRKQETQYF,TGTGCCAGCAGAAAACAAGAGACCCAGTACTTC